This TCR beta chain originates from a study of cytomegalovirus exposure and HLA in healthy donors. Whole-study context: As released early, the data held some 80 million unique TCRs from HLA-typed donors.

This clone occurred a few times. The PCR was carried out with 60 Vbeta primers and 13 Jbeta primers. Profiling relied on immunoSEQ multiplex PCR, and the TCRdb table lists in-frame clones only, not all of them. The table lists around 200,000 clones, 84% of them singletons. Sequencing was performed on PBMCs. The receptor's source is a girl aged 2-10 years in good health and CMV-seropositive.

This CDR3 reads CASRGDRGGFGDAFF. The CDR3 nucleotides are TGTGCCAGCAGGGGGGACAGGGGCGGGTTCGGTGATGCTTTCTTT. The chain uses TRBV2 and TRBJ1-1; 10 nucleotides match TRBD1. Trimming removed 6 bases from V and 11 bases from J; junction bases left unmatched: 15. The CDR3 is 15 amino acids. Germline V gene sequence: CDR1 SNHLY, CDR2 FYNNEI.